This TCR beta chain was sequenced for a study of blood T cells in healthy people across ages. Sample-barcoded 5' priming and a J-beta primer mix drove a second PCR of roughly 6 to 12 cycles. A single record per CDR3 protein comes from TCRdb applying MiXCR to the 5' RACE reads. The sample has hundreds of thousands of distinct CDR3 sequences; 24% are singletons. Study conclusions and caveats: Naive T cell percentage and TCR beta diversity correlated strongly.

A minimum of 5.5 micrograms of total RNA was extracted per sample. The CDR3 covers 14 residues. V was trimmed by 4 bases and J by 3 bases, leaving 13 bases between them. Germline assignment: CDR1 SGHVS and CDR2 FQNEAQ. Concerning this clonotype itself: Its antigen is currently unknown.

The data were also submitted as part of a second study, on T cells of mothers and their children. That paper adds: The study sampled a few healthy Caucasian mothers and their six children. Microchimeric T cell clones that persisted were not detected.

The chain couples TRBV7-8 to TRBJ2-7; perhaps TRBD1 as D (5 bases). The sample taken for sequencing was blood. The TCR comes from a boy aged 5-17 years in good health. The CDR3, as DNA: TGTGCCAGCAGCTACCCGGCCAGGGACTACGAGCAGTACTTC. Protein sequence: CASSYPARDYEQYF.